This T cell receptor beta chain was sequenced for a study of cytomegalovirus exposure and HLA in healthy donors. Notes on the study in general: Reportedly, fewer N-insertions than the roughly 600-donor mean appeared in an Asian-associated ancestry cluster in a later analysis. Later genetic work tied a missense DCLRE1C variant to beta-chain V and J trimming. In vitro data verified three CMV-associated chains as specific for CMV antigens.

In the PCR, 60 Vbeta and 13 Jbeta primers were used. Measured with immunoSEQ multiplex PCR; TCRdb has only the in-frame clones, and not every one. This table holds over 55,000 clones. At collection, donors were nominally healthy, but unrecorded immune exposures were probable. V lost 4 bases and J 3 bases, leaving 15 bases between the germline ends. This CDR3 has 15 residues. CDR1 and CDR2 (germline): SGHAT, FQNNGV. Details on this clone: Its antigen is currently unknown.

The chain recombines TRBV11-2 with TRBJ1-1; D may be TRBD1 (5 bases). The sequenced sample was PBMCs. The sequence came from a male donor in good health and CMV-seronegative. The CDR3 here is CASSSSVIGDTEAFF. The CDR3, as DNA: TGTGCCAGCAGCTCCAGCGTTATAGGGGACACTGAAGCTTTCTTT. The entire variable domain, with the rest obtained from reference TRBV11-2 and TRBJ1-1, is as follows: EAGVAQSPRYKIIEKRQSVAFWCNPISGHATLYWYQQILGQGPKLLIQFQNNGVVDDSQLPKDRFSAERLKGVDSTLKIQPAKLEDSAVYLCASSSSVIGDTEAFFGQGTRLTVV.